There are many counts of the clone carrying this T cell receptor beta chain. The CDR3 contains 13 residues. Germline V CDR1 and CDR2: MNHEY, SMNVEV (reference sequence). The V gene lost 5 bases and the J gene lost 5 bases, with 11 bases spanning the gap. The sample belongs to a study of T cells in Graves' hyperthyroidism and ophthalmopathy. About the study: Peripheral blood was acquired at first diagnosis, ahead of any therapy whatsoever.

Each diagnosis drew on symptoms, thyroxine, TRAb, thyroid ultrasound and orbital computed tomography findings. Using RNA transcripts as the source, TCR beta CDR3 regions were amplified. With the HTBI primer set, the TCR CDR3 went through a first round of RT-PCR. TCRdb processed the multiplex PCR reads anew with MiXCR; each CDR3 protein has one entry. The data show approximately 330,000 distinct CDR3 sequences, with around a fifth seen just once and over 40% held by the top ten. This TCR derives from a woman in her 50s with Graves' hyperthyroidism. The sequencing input was blood. The J gene is TRBJ2-3, the V gene TRBV27; D call uncertain. The CDR3 DNA follows: TGTGCCAGCAGTGGAACCCGCGGAGATACGCAGTATTTT. Its protein product is CASSGTRGDTQYF.